The 28 T cell receptor beta chains below come from one sample, sequenced in a study of cytomegalovirus exposure and HLA in healthy donors. Sequencing used immunoSEQ multiplex PCR; TCRdb keeps in-frame clones, though not all of them. Among about 110,000 clones listed, more than 70% were seen once. Sequencing input: PBMCs. These receptors all stem from a woman in her late teens or twenties in good health and CMV-seronegative.

The table lists this clone with a count of one. This sequence joins TRBV15 and TRBJ2-3; D possibly corresponds to TRBD2 (6 bases). This CDR3 is 14 amino acids long. From germline, CDR1 is LNHNV and CDR2 YYDKDF (reference sequence). The germline V and J ends were trimmed by 0 bases and 6 bases, with 10 bases remaining between them. CDR3 sequence (DNA): TGTGCCACCAGCAGAGATCCTGGGGGGGATACGCAGTATTTT. Its protein is CATSRDPGGDTQYF.

As concerns this clone: Additional DNA sequences in this sample encode the identical CDR3. The V and J genes are TRBV11-2 and TRBJ2-7, with D hard to call. CDR1 SGHAT and CDR2 FQNNGV come from the germline V gene. Trimming left V 5 bases short and J 0 bases short, with 5 bases between. The CDR3 sequence is 12 residues long. The CDR3 DNA reads TGTGCCAGCAGCACCAGCTCCTACGAGCAGTACTTC. It codes for CASSTSSYEQYF.

The genes are TRBV7-3 and TRBJ2-7; TRBD1 might be the D (6 bases). Germline-derived CDR1 and CDR2 are SGHTA and FQGTGA. This CDR3 spans 15 amino acids. The ends were cut back, 5 bases at V and 2 bases at J, with 16 bases in the middle. The CDR3 sequence: CASSPDRDTPYEQYF. Here the CDR3 DNA reads TGTGCCAGCAGCCCTGACCGGGACACCCCCTACGAGCAGTACTTC.

This chain links TRBV28 with TRBJ1-2, with a tentative D call TRBD1 (5 bases). The CDR3 contains 15 residues. Looked up from germline, CDR1 is MDHEN and CDR2 is SYDVKM. V shed 4 bases and J shed 5 bases, with 17 bases lying between them. The DNA of the CDR3 is TGTGCCAGCAGTTCCCCCTCCGGGACTGCATATGGCTACACCTTC. Protein product: CASSSPSGTAYGYTF.

V usage is TRBV18 and J usage is TRBJ1-2; a weak D match, TRBD1 (5 bases). The CDR3 extends over 12 amino acids. Germline V gene data show CDR1 as KGHSH and CDR2 as LQKENI. Between the trimmed V and J ends, which lost 4 bases and 5 bases, there was a span of 8 bases. The CDR3 DNA reads TGTGCCAGCTCACTTACAGGTTATGGCTACACCTTC. This gives the protein CASSLTGYGYTF.

This clone was detected only a few times. The chain couples TRBV5-4 to TRBJ1-2; 10 bases align to TRBD1. V lost 3 bases and J lost 7; bases outside the gene matches: 6. This CDR3 has 14 residues. The germline V gene encodes CDR1 SGHNT and CDR2 YYREEE (reference sequence). As DNA, the CDR3 is TGTGCCAGCAGCTCCGGGACAGGGGCACTTGGCTACACCTTC. Translation gives CASSSGTGALGYTF.

The rearrangement uses TRBV5-1 and TRBJ2-7; perhaps TRBD1 as D (6 bases). The CDR3 length is 14 residues. V shed 4 bases and J shed 6 bases, with 17 bases lying between them. Germline-derived CDR1 and CDR2 are SGHRS and YFSETQ. Written as DNA, the CDR3 is TGCGCCAGCAGCCAGGACTCCCAAGGGGGCGAGCAGTACTTC. Amino acid sequence: CASSQDSQGGEQYF.

This clone occurred once. This chain joins TRBV5-4 and TRBJ2-7; D is possibly TRBD1 (6 bases). The CDR3 loop spans 14 amino acids. Looked up from germline, CDR1 is SGHNT and CDR2 is YYREEE (reference sequence). Deletions cut 4 bases from V and 5 bases from J, with 16 bases between. CDR3 sequence (DNA): TGTGCCAGCAGCCGGTCGCAGGGGATCAACGAGCAGTACTTC. It yields the protein CASSRSQGINEQYF.

The CDR3 nucleotides are TGTGCCAGTAGTACACCCGGGACTAGCGTGTACGAGCAGTACTTC. As protein: CASSTPGTSVYEQYF. The chain carries TRBV19 and TRBJ2-7; TRBD2 aligns across 10 bases. This CDR3 comprises 15 residues. The germline V gene has CDR1 LNHDA and CDR2 SQIVND (reference sequence). V lost 4 bases, J lost 4 bases, and 7 bases stayed unmatched. The full variable domain, in which reference TRBV19 and TRBJ2-7 provide the parts outside the CDR3, is DGGITQSPKYLFRKEGQNVTLSCEQNLNHDAMYWYRQDPGQGLRLIYYSQIVNDFQKGDIAEGYSVSREKKESFPLTVTSAQKNPTAFYLCASSTPGTSVYEQYFGPGTRLTVT.

This clone showed up just a few times. The chain has TRBV7-9 and TRBJ2-7, with unresolved D. Germline CDR1 and CDR2: SEHNR and FQNEAQ (reference sequence). This CDR3 is built from 14 residues. V was clipped by 5 bases and J by 5 bases, with 16 bases between them. In nucleotides, the CDR3 is TGTGCCAGCAGCCGCGACTCCCACCAGAACGAGCAGTACTTC. This codes for CASSRDSHQNEQYF.

This clone occurred once. V is TRBV13 and J is TRBJ2-3; D not resolved. The CDR3 contains 14 residues. Per germline, CDR1 PRHDT and CDR2 FYEKMQ (reference sequence). The V and J ends lost 0 bases and 0 bases respectively, with 4 bases between them. CDR3 sequence: CASSLGLSTDTQYF. DNA of the CDR3: TGTGCCAGCAGCTTAGGCCTGAGCACAGATACGCAGTATTTT.

The rearrangement links TRBV2 to TRBJ1-6; no firm D call. Trimming removed 7 bases from V and 0 bases from J, with 10 bases in between. Germline V CDR1 and CDR2: SNHLY, FYNNEI. The CDR3 contains 15 residues. This chain's CDR3 is CASNGGSSYNSPLHF. CDR3 DNA sequence: TGTGCCAGCAACGGCGGAAGCTCCTATAATTCACCCCTCCACTTT.

This clone was detected only once. The rearrangement links TRBV27 to TRBJ2-3; 8 bases line up with TRBD2. Germline CDR1 reads MNHEY; CDR2 reads SMNVEV (reference sequence). There are 16 residues in the CDR3. The ends lost 2 bases at V and 3 bases at J; junction bases unmatched: 7. This CDR3 reads CASSLTGGPLTDTQYF. In nucleotides, the CDR3 is TGTGCCAGCAGTTTAACGGGGGGGCCGTTGACAGATACGCAGTATTTT.

The rearrangement uses TRBV27 and TRBJ1-1, with 7 bases matching TRBD1. The CDR3 covers 13 residues. The J segment lost 6 bases and the V segment lost 5 bases, leaving 6 bases of the junction unmatched. CDR1 and CDR2 from the germline V gene are MNHEY and SMNVEV (reference sequence). The CDR3 coding sequence is TGTGCCAGCAGTGGACAGGTCGAATCTGAAGCTTTCTTT. Its translation: CASSGQVESEAFF.

The chain has TRBV7-8 and TRBJ1-4, with D perhaps TRBD1 (6 bases). Trimming took off 5 bases at V and 8 bases at J, with 9 bases between the two ends. The CDR3 has 12 residues. Germline assignment: CDR1 SGHVS and CDR2 FQNEAQ. The chain's CDR3 is CASSRGQEKLFF. CDR3 sequence (DNA): TGTGCCAGCAGCCGAGGACAGGAAAAACTGTTTTTT.

The chain combines TRBV5-1 with TRBJ2-5; D is perhaps TRBD2 (6 bases). From germline, CDR1 is SGHRS and CDR2 YFSETQ. The length of the CDR3 is 15 residues. Trimming cost V 2 bases and J 4 bases, with 15 bases left between them. The CDR3 sequence: CASSFGGASRETQYF. The CDR3 DNA follows: TGCGCCAGCAGCTTTGGCGGGGCCAGCCGAGAGACCCAGTACTTC. Supplemented by reference TRBV5-1 and TRBJ2-5, the full variable domain reads KAGVTQTPRYLIKTRGQQVTLSCSPISGHRSVSWYQQTPGQGLQFLFEYFSETQRNKGNFPGRFSGRQFSNSRSEMNVSTLELGDSALYLCASSFGGASRETQYFGPGTRLLVL.

This chain uses TRBV11-2 with TRBJ1-6; D remains ambiguous. Trimming removed 0 bases at V and 0 bases at J, with 9 bases between. The CDR3 consists of 17 residues. Germline values: CDR1 SGHAT, CDR2 FQNNGV. The CDR3 loop is CASSLDQRSSYNSPLHF. CDR3 DNA sequence: TGTGCCAGCAGCTTAGATCAAAGGAGCTCCTATAATTCACCCCTCCACTTT.

The chain links TRBV5-1 to TRBJ2-5, with D maybe TRBD2 (6 bases). The germline gives CDR1 SGHRS, CDR2 YFSETQ. Trimming removed 3 bases at V and 2 bases at J, with 14 bases between. This CDR3 is 15 amino acids long. The CDR3 DNA sequence: TGCGCCAGCAGCTATCGGGAGTCTGGGCAAGAGACCCAGTACTTC. Its protein is CASSYRESGQETQYF.

V and J are TRBV6-5 and TRBJ2-6, with TRBD1 identical over 8 bases. V was clipped by 6 bases and J by 2 bases; unmatched bases: 3. Germline CDR1 is MNHEY and CDR2 is SVGAGI. CDR3 length: 15 residues. The CDR3 here is CASRSTGAGANVLTF. CDR3 bases: TGTGCCAGCAGATCGACAGGGGCTGGGGCCAACGTCCTGACTTTC.

The V gene is TRBV11-3, the J gene TRBJ2-7, with a weak D call TRBD2 (5 bases). The V and J ends lost 8 bases and 5 bases respectively, with 19 bases between them. This CDR3 is built from 14 residues. The germline CDR1 and CDR2 sequences are SGHNT and YENEEA. CDR3 nucleotide sequence: TGTGCCAGCTTCGTGAGGCCCCTCGGGGACGAGCAGTACTTC. It yields the protein CASFVRPLGDEQYF.

This clone has only one observation. J is TRBJ2-7 and V is TRBV28; TRBD1 agrees at 10 bases. Germline loops: CDR1 MDHEN, CDR2 SYDVKM. The CDR3 runs 13 residues. The junction had 3 bases not matched to a gene; V was cut back by 6 bases and J by 4 bases. The CDR3 DNA is TGTGCCAGCAGGAAGGACAGGGGGTACGAGCAGTACTTC. It yields the protein CASRKDRGYEQYF.

This clone was detected only once. The chain employs TRBV9 and TRBJ1-4; D gene ambiguous. This CDR3 is 15 amino acids long. Per the germline V gene, CDR1 is SGDLS and CDR2 is YYNGEE. Trimming took 1 base from V and 1 from J, leaving 8 bases between them. The CDR3 spells CASSVSPRTNEKLFF. CDR3 DNA: TGTGCCAGCAGCGTATCGCCCAGAACTAATGAAAAACTGTTTTTT.

The V call is TRBV9, the J call TRBJ2-1, with TRBD2 identical over 7 bases. The CDR3 spans 13 residues. V was pared by 0 bases and J by 9 bases, with 3 bases of the junction left unmatched. Per germline, CDR1 SGDLS and CDR2 YYNGEE. CDR3: CASSVGLAPEQFF. The CDR3 DNA reads TGTGCCAGCAGCGTAGGACTAGCTCCTGAGCAGTTCTTC.

This clone came up once. CDR3 sequence reads: CASSFGTGATGELFF. The DNA for the CDR3 is TGTGCCAGCAGTTTCGGGACAGGGGCCACCGGGGAGCTGTTTTTT. The chain links TRBV6-6 to TRBJ2-2; TRBD1 matches 10 bases. V trimming: 4 bases; J trimming: 4 bases; junction bases outside the gene matches: 3. CDR1 and CDR2 (germline): MNHNY, SVGAGI (reference sequence). CDR3 length equals 15 residues.

V gene TRBV11-2 combines with J gene TRBJ2-7; no clear D. Trimming left V 5 bases short and J 6 bases short, with 8 bases between. This CDR3 region has 11 residues. CDR1 SGHAT and CDR2 FQNNGV come from the germline V gene. The CDR3 DNA follows: TGTGCCAGCAGCCTCCTCCGCGAGCAGTACTTC. This codes for CASSLLREQYF.

This clone showed up just once. This chain connects TRBV6-6 to TRBJ2-7; unclear D gene. Germline V gene sequence: CDR1 MNHNY, CDR2 SVGAGI (reference sequence). The germline V and J ends were trimmed by 8 bases and 3 bases, with 8 bases remaining between them. This CDR3 has 11 residues. CDR3 protein: CASGGSYEQYF. CDR3 coding DNA: TGTGCCAGCGGCGGCAGCTACGAGCAGTACTTC.

The chain couples TRBV4-1 to TRBJ2-7, with TRBD1 matching over 10 bases. The CDR3 extends over 15 amino acids. CDR1 and CDR2 (germline): MGHRA, YSYEKL. Unmatched junction bases numbered 4, after V lost 2 bases and J lost 3 bases. In DNA, the CDR3 is TGCGCCAGCAGCCAAACCCGGGACAGGGGCTACGAGCAGTACTTC. Its protein product is CASSQTRDRGYEQYF.

V and J are TRBV4-3 and TRBJ2-3, with D possibly matching TRBD1 (6 bases). The V gene lost 1 base and the J gene lost 2 bases, with 16 bases spanning the gap. The germline CDR1 and CDR2 sequences are LGHNA and YSLEER. The CDR3 totals 17 residues. As DNA, the CDR3 is TGCGCCAGCAGCCAAGGGGGGCTGCGGTTGCTCACAGATACGCAGTATTTT. It yields the protein CASSQGGLRLLTDTQYF.